This T cell receptor beta chain derives from a study of control samples from healthy donors and cancer patients. CDR1 and CDR2 (germline): MDHEN, SYDVKM. The CDR3 length is 17 residues. Losses at the gene ends were 2 bases for V and 6 bases for J; bases not matched to a gene: 11. Sequencing used immunoSEQ multiplex PCR; TCRdb keeps in-frame clones, though not all of them. The table counts around 190,000 clones; around 2% lies in the top ten. The origin of this receptor is a woman aged 30 to 39 in good health. The sample consisted of blood. This chain uses TRBV28 with TRBJ1-5; 9 nucleotides match TRBD1. The CDR3 spells CASSLGTGQGEGQPQHF. The CDR3 DNA reads TGTGCCAGCAGTTTAGGGACGGGACAGGGAGAAGGTCAGCCCCAGCATTTT.